This TCR beta chain was sequenced during a study of T cells after yellow fever vaccination. Broader study findings: Most clones from primary vaccination were detected again post-booster (roughly 96% CD4, around 90% CD8). Overlap between CD4 and CD8 compartments was detected for a small share of clonotypes.

This clonotype showed up many times. Its antigen is currently unknown. TCRdb called the 5' RACE reads again in MiXCR, with one record for every CDR3 protein. There are about 500,000 distinct CDR3 sequences in the sample; about 15% occur only once, and 15% to 20% lies in the top ten. V was trimmed by 2 bases and J by 3 bases, leaving 7 bases between them. The germline CDR1 and CDR2 sequences are MNHEY and SVGEGT. CDR3 length equals 13 residues. The chain employs TRBV6-2 or TRBV6-3 and TRBJ2-5, with D possibly matching TRBD2 (5 bases). The TCR originated in a man between 18 and 29 years old who received the YFV17D yellow fever vaccine. The sample was PBMCs, taken 5 days after the first yellow fever vaccination. The CDR3 sequence is CASSYRTEETQYF. The CDR3 DNA is TGTGCCAGCAGTTACAGGACTGAAGAGACCCAGTACTTC.